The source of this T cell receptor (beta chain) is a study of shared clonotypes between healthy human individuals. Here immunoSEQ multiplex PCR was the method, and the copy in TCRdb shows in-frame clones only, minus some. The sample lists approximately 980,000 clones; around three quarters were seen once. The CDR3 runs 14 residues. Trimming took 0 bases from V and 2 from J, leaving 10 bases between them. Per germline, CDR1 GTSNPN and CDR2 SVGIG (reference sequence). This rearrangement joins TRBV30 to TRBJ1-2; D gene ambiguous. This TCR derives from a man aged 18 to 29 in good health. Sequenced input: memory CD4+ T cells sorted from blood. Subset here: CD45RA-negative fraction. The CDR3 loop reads CAWSVTRQNYGYTF. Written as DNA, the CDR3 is TGTGCCTGGAGTGTGACCCGACAAAACTATGGCTACACCTTC. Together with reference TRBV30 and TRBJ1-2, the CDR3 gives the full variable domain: SQTIHQWPATLVQPVGSPLSLECTVEGTSNPNLYWYRQAAGRGLQLLFYSVGIGQISSEVPQNLSASRPQDRQFILSSKKLLLSDSGFYLCAWSVTRQNYGYTFGSGTRLTVV.